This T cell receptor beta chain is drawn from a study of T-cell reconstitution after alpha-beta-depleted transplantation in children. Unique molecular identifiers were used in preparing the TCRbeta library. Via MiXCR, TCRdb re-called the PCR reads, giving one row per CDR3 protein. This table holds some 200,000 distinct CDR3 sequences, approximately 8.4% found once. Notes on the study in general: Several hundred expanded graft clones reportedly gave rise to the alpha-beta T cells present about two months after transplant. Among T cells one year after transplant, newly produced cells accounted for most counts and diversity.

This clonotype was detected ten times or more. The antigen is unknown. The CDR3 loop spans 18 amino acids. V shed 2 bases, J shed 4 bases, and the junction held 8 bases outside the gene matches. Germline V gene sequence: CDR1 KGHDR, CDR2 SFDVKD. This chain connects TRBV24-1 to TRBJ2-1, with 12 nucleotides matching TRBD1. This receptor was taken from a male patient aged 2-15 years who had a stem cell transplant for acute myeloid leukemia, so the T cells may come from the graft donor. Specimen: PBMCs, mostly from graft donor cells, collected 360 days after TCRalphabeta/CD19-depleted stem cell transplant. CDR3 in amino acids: CATSDSGDRGQVYNEQFF. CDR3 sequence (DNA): TGTGCCACCAGTGATTCCGGGGACAGGGGGCAAGTATACAATGAGCAGTTCTTC.